This entry describes one TCR beta chain. Its antigen is currently unknown. The data are from a study of T cell responses to AZD1222 COVID-19 vaccine. Points from the study as a whole: It should be noted that donors were predominantly white British and more often female, and clonal diversity was possibly underestimated.

Measured with immunoSEQ multiplex PCR; TCRdb has only the in-frame clones, and not every one. Of more than 95,000 clones listed, roughly 88% are singletons. Sequenced material: peripheral blood, taken on day 0 of AZD1222 vaccination. The source of this sequence is an adult in good health.

The CDR3 nucleotides read TGTGCCAGTAGTCGGGACGACACTGAAGCTTTCTTT. Translated, it gives CASSRDDTEAFF. The chain carries TRBV19 and TRBJ1-1; maybe TRBD1 (5 bases). Germline values: CDR1 LNHDA, CDR2 SQIVND (reference sequence). The CDR3 has 12 amino acids. Between the trimmed V and J ends, which lost 5 bases and 3 bases, there was a span of 7 bases.